Following are 2 T cell receptor beta chains from one sample sequenced in a study of T-cell memory formation after mild COVID-19. TCRdb independently ran MiXCR on the 5' RACE reads; one entry per CDR3 protein. The table records 200,000 to 300,000 distinct CDR3 sequences, 15% to 17% of them present only once. What was sequenced was PBMCs or a T cell subset sorted from them (not recorded which). These receptors all stem from an adult woman who had mild COVID-19 (a few samples of this study predate the infection). Cell type and time point are not known.

This clonotype was observed a few times. J is TRBJ1-1 and V is TRBV10-3; D might be TRBD1 (5 bases). The CDR3 is 13 amino acids. Per germline, CDR1 ENHRY and CDR2 SYGVKD. V was shortened by 2 bases and J by 5 bases, with 9 bases between the two germline ends. The CDR3 region is CAISETQGTEAFF. The CDR3 DNA sequence: TGTGCCATCAGTGAGACTCAGGGAACTGAAGCTTTCTTT.

The chain recombines TRBV24-1 with TRBJ2-2, with 12 nucleotides matching TRBD2. J lost 3 bases, V lost 6 bases, and 1 base had no gene match. CDR1 and CDR2 (germline): KGHDR, SFDVKD. The CDR3 runs to 15 residues. The CDR3 is CATSRLAGDTGELFF. The CDR3 region has the DNA TGTGCCACCAGTAGACTAGCGGGAGACACCGGGGAGCTGTTTTTT.